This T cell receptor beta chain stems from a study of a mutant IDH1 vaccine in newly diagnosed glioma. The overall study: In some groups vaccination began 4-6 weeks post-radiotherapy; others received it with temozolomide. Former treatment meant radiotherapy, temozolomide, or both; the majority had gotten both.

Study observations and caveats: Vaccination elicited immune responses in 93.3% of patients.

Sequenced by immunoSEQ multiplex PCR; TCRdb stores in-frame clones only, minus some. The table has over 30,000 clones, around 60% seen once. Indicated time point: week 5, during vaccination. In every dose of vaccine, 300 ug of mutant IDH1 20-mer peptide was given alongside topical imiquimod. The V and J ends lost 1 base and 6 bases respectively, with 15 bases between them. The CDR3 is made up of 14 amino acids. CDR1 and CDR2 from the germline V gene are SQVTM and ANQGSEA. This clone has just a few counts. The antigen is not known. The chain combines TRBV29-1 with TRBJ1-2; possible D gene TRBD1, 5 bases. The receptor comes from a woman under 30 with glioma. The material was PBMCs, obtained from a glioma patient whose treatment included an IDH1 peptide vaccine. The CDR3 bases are TGCAGCGTTGAAGCAGGGTTAGGCCGGGATGGCTACACCTTC. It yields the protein CSVEAGLGRDGYTF.